Below are 30 T cell receptor beta chains sequenced from a single sample in a study of cytomegalovirus exposure and HLA in healthy donors. Vbeta (60) and Jbeta (13) primers were used in the PCR. Using immunoSEQ multiplex PCR, the repertoire was profiled, and TCRdb retains in-frame clones only, with some absent. The table records more than 85,000 clones, 60% to 75% of them present only once. Material: PBMCs. The receptors stem from a female donor in good health and CMV-seronegative.

The genes are TRBV28 and TRBJ2-1; 12 positions match TRBD2. Germline CDR1 MDHEN, CDR2 SYDVKM. The CDR3 totals 14 residues. V shed 8 bases, J shed 7 bases, and the junction held 6 bases outside the gene matches. CDR3 sequence reads: CASSLAGGQNEQFF. CDR3 bases: TGTGCCAGCTCGCTAGCGGGAGGGCAAAATGAGCAGTTCTTC.

As DNA, the CDR3 is TGTGCCAGCAGCCTCCCGACCCGGACAGAGCAGTACTTC. It encodes CASSLPTRTEQYF. V is TRBV7-9 and J is TRBJ2-7; possibly TRBD1 for D (5 bases). The CDR3 has 13 amino acids. Trimming left V 5 bases short and J 7 bases short, with 15 bases between. Germline V gene sequence: CDR1 SEHNR, CDR2 FQNEAQ (reference sequence).

Only a few counts were recorded for this clone. The chain is built from TRBV6-4 and TRBJ2-3; no definite D call. The CDR3 spans 18 residues. V was clipped by 0 bases and J by 2 bases, with 18 bases between them. The germline CDR1 and CDR2 sequences are MRHNA and SNTAGT. The CDR3 is CASSDSMVVAVSTDTQYF. Here the CDR3 DNA reads TGTGCCAGCAGTGACTCTATGGTAGTGGCGGTTTCCACAGATACGCAGTATTTT.

This chain connects TRBV30 to TRBJ2-3, with D tentatively TRBD2 (5 bases). This CDR3 is 13 amino acids long. V lost 1 base, J lost 2 bases, and 7 bases lay in between. Germline V gives CDR1 GTSNPN, CDR2 SVGIG (reference sequence). CDR3 DNA sequence: TGTGCCTGGAGTGCTCGGGACACAGATACGCAGTATTTT. Its translation: CAWSARDTDTQYF.

The chain uses TRBV27 and TRBJ2-7, with TRBD1 matching over 7 bases. Germline-derived CDR1 and CDR2 are MNHEY and SMNVEV (reference sequence). This CDR3 region has 12 residues. The V segment lost 10 bases and the J segment 7 bases; nucleotides outside the gene matches: 10. CDR3 in amino acids: CATSDRAGEQYF. Written as DNA, the CDR3 is TGTGCCACCTCCGACAGGGCTGGAGAGCAGTACTTC.

This clone was recorded only once. V is TRBV7-2 and J is TRBJ1-2; D perhaps matches TRBD1 (5 bases). Trimming removed 1 base at V and 7 bases at J, with 19 bases between. CDR1 is SGHTA and CDR2 is FQGNSA in the germline V gene. The CDR3 has 16 amino acids. CDR3 sequence reads: CASSLGGSIKFTGYTF. The CDR3 DNA reads as TGTGCCAGCAGCTTAGGGGGCTCGATAAAGTTTACTGGCTACACCTTC.

This clone appeared once. This sequence joins TRBV7-2 and TRBJ2-7; tentative D call: TRBD2 (5 bases). V was cut by 2 bases and J by 4 bases, with 6 bases left in between. Germline V gene sequence: CDR1 SGHTA, CDR2 FQGNSA. CDR3 length: 12 amino acids. The CDR3 nucleotides are TGTGCCAGCAGCTTAACGGGGTACGAGCAGTACTTC. Encoded protein: CASSLTGYEQYF.

The chain has TRBV7-3 and TRBJ2-1; TRBD1 agrees at 9 bases. The V gene end was trimmed by 5 bases and the J gene end by 6 bases; junction bases not matched to a gene: 5. Germline-derived CDR1 and CDR2 are SGHTA and FQGTGA. CDR3 length equals 14 residues. The CDR3: CASSQGQGVNEQFF. The CDR3 DNA follows: TGTGCCAGCAGCCAGGGACAGGGAGTCAATGAGCAGTTCTTC.

This rearrangement joins TRBV7-8 to TRBJ2-3; the D gene is possibly TRBD2 (7 bases). Trimming left V 5 bases short and J 3 bases short, with 15 bases between. CDR1 is SGHVS, CDR2 FQNEAQ, per germline. CDR3 length: 15 residues. The CDR3 spells CASSPTGGWTDTQYF. In DNA form, the CDR3 reads TGTGCCAGCAGCCCCACGGGGGGCTGGACAGATACGCAGTATTTT.

J is TRBJ2-7 and V is TRBV5-4, with a possible D match to TRBD2 (7 bases). V dropped 3 bases and J dropped 5 bases, with 12 bases sitting between them. The germline gives CDR1 SGHNT, CDR2 YYREEE (reference sequence). The CDR3 loop spans 13 amino acids. The CDR3 sequence is CASSSGGRDEQYF. The CDR3, as DNA: TGTGCCAGCAGCTCGGGGGGCCGGGACGAGCAGTACTTC.

The rearrangement uses TRBV11-3 and TRBJ2-2; a possible D gene is TRBD1 (6 bases). Trimming removed 4 bases at V and 4 bases at J, with 16 bases between. The CDR3 is made up of 16 amino acids. The germline V gene encodes CDR1 SGHNT and CDR2 YENEEA. The CDR3 protein is CASSSTDTGSTGELFF. The DNA of the CDR3 is TGTGCCAGCAGCTCAACTGATACAGGGAGCACCGGGGAGCTGTTTTTT.

This clone has a handful of counts. The chain employs TRBV9 and TRBJ2-1; possibly TRBD1 for D (5 bases). This CDR3 is built from 15 residues. The V gene's germline CDR1 is SGDLS and CDR2 YYNGEE. V was shortened by 0 bases and J by 3 bases, with 10 bases between the two germline ends. DNA of the CDR3: TGTGCCAGCAGCGTAGGGGTGGGGCTCTACAATGAGCAGTTCTTC. Its protein product is CASSVGVGLYNEQFF.

Only one count was recorded for this clone. The chain joins TRBV28 to TRBJ1-2, with 8 bases matching TRBD1. Trimming cost V 6 bases and J 6 bases; bases outside gene matches: 9. Germline CDR1 and CDR2: MDHEN and SYDVKM. The CDR3 extends over 14 amino acids. The CDR3 sequence: CASSLDLTGDGYTF. In DNA, the CDR3 is TGTGCCAGCAGCCTGGACCTGACAGGGGATGGCTACACCTTC.

This chain joins TRBV5-1 and TRBJ2-3; D unclear. Per the germline V gene, CDR1 is SGHRS and CDR2 is YFSETQ. CDR3 length equals 12 residues. V lost 3 bases to trimming and J lost 0 bases, with 2 bases between them. The CDR3, as DNA: TGCGCCAGCAGCTCTAGCACAGATACGCAGTATTTT. This translates into CASSSSTDTQYF.

The chain has TRBV7-9 and TRBJ2-5; possibly TRBD2 for D (6 bases). There are 13 residues in the CDR3. Trimming stripped 5 bases from V and 5 bases from J, with 12 bases between. CDR1 SEHNR and CDR2 FQNEAQ come from the germline V gene (reference sequence). CDR3 in amino acids: CASSPTGRETQYF. The CDR3 DNA sequence: TGTGCCAGCAGCCCCACGGGGAGGGAGACCCAGTACTTC.

V is TRBV5-6 and J is TRBJ1-1; a weak D match, TRBD1 (5 bases). There are 14 residues in the CDR3. CDR1 SGHDT and CDR2 YYEEEE come from the germline V gene. The V and J ends lost 4 bases and 1 base respectively, with 11 bases between them. Here the CDR3 reads CASSTGGRNTEAFF. CDR3 DNA: TGTGCCAGCAGCACGGGGGGGAGGAACACTGAAGCTTTCTTT. The complete variable domain, with remaining parts taken from reference TRBV5-6 and TRBJ1-1, reads DAGVTQSPTHLIKTRGQQVTLRCSPKSGHDTVSWYQQALGQGPQFIFQYYEEEERQRGNFPDRFSGHQFPNYSSELNVNALLLGDSALYLCASSTGGRNTEAFFGQGTRLTVV.

This chain uses TRBV28 with TRBJ2-1, with 13 bases lining up with TRBD2. Germline lookup yields CDR1 MDHEN and CDR2 SYDVKM. The CDR3 spans 16 residues. Trimming cost V 8 bases and J 0 bases; bases outside gene matches: 4. DNA for the CDR3: TGTGCCAGCCGGGGGACTAGCGGGAACTCCTACAATGAGCAGTTCTTC. As protein: CASRGTSGNSYNEQFF.

This clone was observed a few times. CDR3 region: CATSRDSGGADTQYF. The DNA of the CDR3 is TGTGCCACCAGCAGAGATAGCGGGGGCGCAGATACGCAGTATTTT. The gene calls are TRBV15 and TRBJ2-3; 9 bases fit TRBD2. Germline assignment: CDR1 LNHNV and CDR2 YYDKDF (reference sequence). With 0 bases clipped from V and 4 bases from J, the junction kept 2 bases outside the gene matches. CDR3 size: 15 residues.

The chain joins TRBV15 to TRBJ2-1, with D possibly being TRBD2 (6 bases). Germline V gives CDR1 LNHNV, CDR2 YYDKDF (reference sequence). The V end was cut by 1 base, the J end by 8 bases, with 15 bases between. This CDR3 comprises 15 residues. The CDR3: CATSRGRLVEHEQFF. The CDR3 bases are TGTGCCACCAGCAGAGGGAGACTAGTTGAGCATGAGCAGTTCTTC.

This clone has a single count. This sequence joins TRBV27 and TRBJ2-3, with D tentatively TRBD1 (6 bases). From germline, CDR1 is MNHEY and CDR2 SMNVEV (reference sequence). V gave up 2 bases and J gave up 0 bases, with 12 bases separating them. The CDR3 runs 16 residues. CDR3 region: CASSLGLGGSTDTQYF. In nucleotides, the CDR3 is TGTGCCAGCAGTTTAGGGTTAGGGGGAAGCACAGATACGCAGTATTTT.

J is TRBJ1-1 and V is TRBV5-1; no clear D. Germline V CDR1 and CDR2: SGHRS, YFSETQ. Trimming shortened V by 1 base and J by 0 bases, and 10 bases separated the two germline ends. The CDR3 totals 15 residues. DNA for the CDR3: TGCGCCAGCAGCTTGTCTCCCCAGGTGAACACTGAAGCTTTCTTT. The encoded protein is CASSLSPQVNTEAFF. Looking up the rest from reference TRBV5-1 and TRBJ1-1 gives the full variable domain: KAGVTQTPRYLIKTRGQQVTLSCSPISGHRSVSWYQQTPGQGLQFLFEYFSETQRNKGNFPGRFSGRQFSNSRSEMNVSTLELGDSALYLCASSLSPQVNTEAFFGQGTRLTVV.

The gene calls are TRBV19 and TRBJ1-2, with 7 positions matching TRBD1. The CDR3 length is 13 residues. Germline CDR1 LNHDA, CDR2 SQIVND (reference sequence). With 3 bases clipped from V and 4 bases from J, the junction kept 2 bases outside the gene matches. Here the CDR3 reads CASSMGQTYGYTF. For the CDR3, the DNA is TGTGCCAGTAGTATGGGACAGACCTATGGCTACACCTTC. The entire variable domain, with the rest obtained from reference TRBV19 and TRBJ1-2, is as follows: DGGITQSPKYLFRKEGQNVTLSCEQNLNHDAMYWYRQDPGQGLRLIYYSQIVNDFQKGDIAEGYSVSREKKESFPLTVTSAQKNPTAFYLCASSMGQTYGYTFGSGTRLTVV.

This chain links TRBV25-1 with TRBJ2-5, with 7 bases lining up with TRBD1. This CDR3 is 16 amino acids long. Germline V CDR1 and CDR2: MGHDK, SYGVNS. The V and J ends lost 6 bases and 5 bases, in that order; junction bases with no gene match: 15. CDR3 DNA: TGTGCCAGCAGCCCAGGTGGGACAGATCTGAGGGAGACCCAGTACTTC. Protein: CASSPGGTDLRETQYF.

There are a few counts of this clone. This chain links TRBV4-1 with TRBJ2-7; D is perhaps TRBD2 (5 bases). The CDR3 contains 14 residues. Trimming shortened V by 0 bases and J by 0 bases, and 6 bases separated the two germline ends. Germline-derived CDR1 and CDR2 are MGHRA and YSYEKL. This CDR3 reads CASSQDRGSYEQYF. DNA of the CDR3: TGCGCCAGCAGCCAAGATCGGGGCTCCTACGAGCAGTACTTC.

The chain employs TRBV15 and TRBJ2-7, with TRBD1 matching 10 bases. Germline CDR1 LNHNV, CDR2 YYDKDF (reference sequence). The J segment lost 0 bases and the V segment lost 1 base, leaving 3 bases of the junction unmatched. CDR3 size: 16 residues. CDR3 in amino acids: CATSRGTGGPSYEQYF. The CDR3 region has the DNA TGTGCCACCAGCAGAGGGACAGGGGGTCCCTCCTACGAGCAGTACTTC. The variable domain in full, with the rest retrieved from reference TRBV15 and TRBJ2-7, is DAMVIQNPRYQVTQFGKPVTLSCSQTLNHNVMYWYQQKSSQAPKLLFHYYDKDFNNEADTPDNFQSRRPNTSFCFLDIRSPGLGDTAMYLCATSRGTGGPSYEQYFGPGTRLTVT.

J is TRBJ2-5 and V is TRBV7-9; 7 bases agree with TRBD1. The length of the CDR3 is 15 residues. J was trimmed by 6 bases and V by 5 bases; bases with no gene match: 12. Germline-derived CDR1 and CDR2 are SEHNR and FQNEAQ (reference sequence). The DNA of the CDR3 is TGTGCCAGCAGCCCACAGGACAGGCCCGTTAAGACCCAGTACTTC. Residues: CASSPQDRPVKTQYF. The full variable domain, with the rest looked up from reference TRBV7-9 and TRBJ2-5, is DTGVSQNPRHKITKRGQNVTFRCDPISEHNRLYWYRQTLGQGPEFLTYFQNEAQLEKSRLLSDRFSAERPKGSFSTLEIQRTEQGDSAMYLCASSPQDRPVKTQYFGPGTRLLVL.

This rearrangement joins TRBV18 to TRBJ2-1, with D unresolved. V dropped 3 bases and J dropped 9 bases, with 12 bases sitting between them. Germline V gene lookup returns CDR1 KGHSH and CDR2 LQKENI. CDR3 length equals 13 residues. The CDR3 spells CASSPTAWAEQFF. In DNA, the CDR3 is TGTGCCAGCTCACCGACGGCCTGGGCTGAGCAGTTCTTC.

V and J are TRBV6-5 and TRBJ1-6; 12 nucleotides agree with TRBD1. Trimming at V came to 4 bases and at J to 9 bases, leaving 1 base not matched to a gene. The CDR3 covers 14 residues. The germline CDR1 and CDR2 sequences are MNHEY and SVGAGI. The CDR3: CASSSGQGASPLHF. CDR3 DNA: TGTGCCAGCAGTTCGGGACAGGGGGCTTCACCCCTCCACTTT.

The chain combines TRBV2 with TRBJ1-5; 8 bases match TRBD1. The CDR3 covers 17 residues. The germline gives CDR1 SNHLY, CDR2 FYNNEI. V lost 2 bases, J lost 2 bases, and 8 bases stayed unmatched. The CDR3 region has the DNA TGTGCCAGCAGTGAATCCCCCAGGGGGCAGGGCAATCAGCCCCAGCATTTT. This sequence encodes CASSESPRGQGNQPQHF.

This clone has only a few counts. The chain couples TRBV9 to TRBJ1-2; no reliable D call. With 4 bases removed from V and 0 bases from J, the gap between germline ends came to 10 bases. CDR1 SGDLS and CDR2 YYNGEE come from the germline V gene. The CDR3 is 14 residues long. In nucleotides, the CDR3 is TGTGCCAGCAGCCTCTCGGGTGCTAACTATGGCTACACCTTC. Protein: CASSLSGANYGYTF.